This is a list of T cell receptor beta chains from one sample in a study of blood T cell repertoires in COVID-19. Produced via immunoSEQ multiplex PCR; TCRdb's table is partial and in-frame only. The sample has some 250,000 clones, approximately 83% seen once; the top ten hold around 2.9%. The specimen sequenced was peripheral blood. The origin of the receptors is a young woman who had recovered from COVID-19. Both conserved end residues are part of each CDR3. A D gene is named only where the DNA matches it firmly. Size tells how often a clone was seen (once, few, many) or the class of an expanded clone, and some rows leave it out.

V	J	D	size	DNA	CDR3
TRBV5-1	TRBJ2-3	.	.	TGCGCCAGCAGCTTACAGGGAGTTCCAGATACGCAGTATTTT	CASSLQGVPDTQYF
TRBV10-2	TRBJ2-3	.	.	TGCGCCAGCAGTGCTAGCTGGCGGGATACGCAGTATTTT	CASSASWRDTQYF
TRBV18	TRBJ2-3	.	.	TGTGCCAGCTCCCCCGGCGATGGCGGTACGCAGTATTTT	CASSPGDGGTQYF
TRBV7-6	TRBJ2-1	TRBD1	once	TGTGCCAGCAGCTCGGGACAGGGGTCCTACAATGAGCAGTTCTTC	CASSSGQGSYNEQFF
TRBV10-2	TRBJ1-2	TRBD1	.	TGCGCCAGCAGTGATTTAGGGGGCGATGGCTACACCTTC	CASSDLGGDGYTF
TRBV4-1	TRBJ1-5	.	.	TGCGCCAGCAGCGCGAGGGATAGCAATCAGCCCCAGCATTTT	CASSARDSNQPQHF
TRBV2	TRBJ2-2	TRBD1	.	TGTGCCAGCAGTGATTTAGGGGGCGCGAACACCGGGGAGCTGTTTTTT	CASSDLGGANTGELFF
TRBV11-2	TRBJ1-4	.	.	TGTGCCAGCAGCCTGCCCATGGGCAACCTGGCATTT	CASSLPMGNLAF
TRBV5-4	TRBJ2-6	.	.	TGTGCCAGCAGCTTGGGCCAGGTATCTGGGGCCAACGTCCTGACTTTC	CASSLGQVSGANVLTF
TRBV6-2/TRBV6-3	TRBJ1-2	TRBD1	.	TGTGCCAGCAGTTACCCGGACAGGGAGGTAGGGTATGGCTACACCTTC	CASSYPDREVGYGYTF
TRBV7-2	TRBJ1-1	TRBD1	.	TGTGCCAGCAGCCCCCGGGACAGGGGTAACACTGAAGCTTTCTTT	CASSPRDRGNTEAFF
TRBV18	TRBJ1-1	.	few	TGTGCCAGCTCACTCTCAGGGTATGGTGAAGCTTTCTTT	CASSLSGYGEAFF
TRBV11-3	TRBJ2-7	.	once	TGTGCCAGCAGCTTACACAGTGAATCCTACGAGCAGTACTTC	CASSLHSESYEQYF
TRBV29-1	TRBJ2-3	.	.	.	CSAPTYLCTCRVGPCTDTQYF
TRBV18	TRBJ1-2	.	.	TGTGCCAGTTCACCCTTACAGAATGGCCTTGAAGGCTACACCTTC	CASSPLQNGLEGYTF
TRBV2	TRBJ1-1	.	.	TGTGCCAGCTTACAGGACGGGAACACTGAAGCTTTCTTT	CASLQDGNTEAFF
TRBV18	TRBJ1-4	.	.	TGTGCCAGCTCACCACCAGGGTGGGAGAATGAAAAACTGTTTTTT	CASSPPGWENEKLFF